This TCR beta chain appears in the sequencing data of a study of cytomegalovirus exposure and HLA in healthy donors. Overall study results and limits: It emerged from a later analysis that several of the most significant clusters appeared to be linked to common viral pathogens. Most subjects' HLA-A and HLA-B alleles were reportedly predicted from TCR beta sequences. Despite most TCR sequences being rare, some public TCRs occurred in many donors.

This CDR3 comprises 13 residues. The germline gives CDR1 KGHSH, CDR2 LQKENI. The ends lost 4 bases at V and 4 bases at J; junction bases unmatched: 1. PCR employed 60 Vbeta and 13 Jbeta primers. Profiled with immunoSEQ multiplex PCR; TCRdb holds only in-frame clones, not every one. The data hold about 220,000 clones, with more than 65% observed a single time. A single count supports this clone. Its antigen is not known. At the DNA level, this CDR3 is encoded by other sequences in the same sample as well. The rearrangement uses TRBV18 and TRBJ1-5; 7 bases agree with TRBD1. Source material: PBMCs. The source is a man younger than 35 in good health and CMV-seronegative. The CDR3 coding sequence is TGTGCCAGCTCACTACAGGGGAATCAGCCCCAGCATTTT. Encoded protein: CASSLQGNQPQHF.